This is a list of T cell receptor beta chains from one sample in a study of tumor and adjacent non-tumor tissue in lung cancer. MiXCR was run by TCRdb on the multiplex PCR reads, yielding one entry per CDR3 protein. The sample lists 91,000 or so distinct CDR3 sequences, approximately 65% occurring once. Specimen: lung tumor tissue. These receptors all stem from a man aged 55 to 70 with non-small cell lung cancer. The CDR3 runs from the conserved cysteine through the conserved F or W. The order of the fields is clone size, V gene, J gene, D gene, CDR3 DNA, CDR3 protein. A D gene is named only where the DNA matches it firmly. Expanded clones get a size class; other rows say once, few or many, or leave the size out.

.	TRBV6-1	TRBJ1-1	.	TGTGCCCTCCTTACCCTACGAAGTGTCATGAACACTGAAGCTTTCTTT	CALLTLRSVMNTEAFF
.	TRBV29-1	TRBJ2-1	.	TGCAGCATTGAAGGTAACCACAGCTTCTACAATGAGCAGTTCTTC	CSIEGNHSFYNEQFF
.	TRBV5-4	TRBJ2-2	.	TGTGCCAGCAGCTTGGAGGAACGGGGGAACACCGGGGAGCTGTTTTTT	CASSLEERGNTGELFF
.	TRBV6-6	TRBJ1-6	.	TGTGCCAGCAGTTACAATCCGGTTACTAGTTCACCCCTCCACTTT	CASSYNPVTSSPLHF
.	TRBV7-9	TRBJ1-2	TRBD1	TGTGCCAGCAACTCACAGGGGGCCATAGACTGTGGCTACACCTTC	CASNSQGAIDCGYTF
.	TRBV4-1	TRBJ1-4	.	TGCGCCAGCAGCCAAGACTCCTCCGGGGGGGTTAATGAAAAACTGTTTTTT	CASSQDSSGGVNEKLFF
many	TRBV7-9	TRBJ2-1	TRBD2	TGTGCCAGCAGCAGTGGGACTAGCGGGCTGGATGAGCAGTTCTTC	CASSSGTSGLDEQFF
.	TRBV11-1	TRBJ2-7	.	TGTGCCAGCAGCCCCCATCTGGGCGGATCCAGCTCCTACGAGCAGTACTTC	CASSPHLGGSSSYEQYF
.	TRBV6-2/TRBV6-3	TRBJ2-7	.	TGTGCCAACAGGGGGGTGCGGGAGCATTACTTC	CANRGVREHYF
many	TRBV30	TRBJ2-7	TRBD1	TGTGCCTGGAGTGTACGGGACAGAGTATACGAGCAGTACTTC	CAWSVRDRVYEQYF
.	TRBV5-1	TRBJ2-5	.	TGCGCTAGCAGCACCGGGACACCGTACCAAGAGACCCAGTGCTTC	CASSTGTPYQETQCF
.	TRBV29-1	TRBJ2-1	TRBD2	TGCAGCGTTAGAAGGGGGACTAGCGGATACAATGAGCAGTTCTTC	CSVRRGTSGYNEQFF
.	TRBV19	TRBJ2-6	.	TGTGCCAGTAGTATTCAGGGGCATTCTAGCCCTGGGGCCAACGTCCTGACTTTC	CASSIQGHSSPGANVLTF
.	TRBV6-5	TRBJ2-7	TRBD1	TGTGCCTGCAAGGCGACAGGGACGGCCTACGAGCATTACTTC	CACKATGTAYEHYF
once	TRBV28	TRBJ2-1	TRBD1	TGTGCCAGCAGTTATAGGGGGCGGTCCTACGATGAGCAGTCCTTC	CASSYRGRSYDEQSF
.	TRBV29-1	TRBJ2-1	.	TGCAGCGTTGATAGGGACGGCGAGGGGTACAATGAGCAGCTCTTC	CSVDRDGEGYNEQLF
.	TRBV12-3/TRBV12-4	TRBJ1-5	TRBD1	TGTGTCAGCAGTTCGGGGCAGGGGGAAAATCAGCCCCAGCATTTT	CVSSSGQGENQPQHF
.	TRBV7-3	TRBJ1-6	TRBD1	TGTGCCAGCAACCCCGACAGGGCTTCACCCCTCCACTTT	CASNPDRASPLHF
.	TRBV2	TRBJ2-5	.	TGTGCCAGCAGGACAGGCGGAGAGACCCAGTACTTC	CASRTGGETQYF
few	TRBV7-9	TRBJ2-1	.	TGTGCCAGCAGCTTAACCGGAGGCAATGAGCAGTTCTTC	CASSLTGGNEQFF
.	TRBV20-1	TRBJ2-1	.	TGCAGTGCTAGAGTTCCCGAGCCATATGGCTTGTCCGTGTCCAATGAGCAGTTCTTC	CSARVPEPYGLSVSNEQFF
many	TRBV5-4	TRBJ2-5	.	TGTGCCAGCAGCACAAACACCGGGGAGACCCAGTACTTC	CASSTNTGETQYF
many	TRBV7-9	TRBJ1-5	.	TGTGCCAGCAGCTTGAAGGGAGGTAGCAATCAGCCCCAGCATTTT	CASSLKGGSNQPQHF
.	TRBV6-2/TRBV6-3	TRBJ1-1	.	TGTGCCAGCAGTTATTTCGAGGTGAACACTGAGGCTTTCTTT	CASSYFEVNTEAFF
.	TRBV11-3	TRBJ2-1	TRBD2	TGTACCAGCATCCACGGGACTGGCGGGAGCCATGAGCAGCTCTTC	CTSIHGTGGSHEQLF
.	TRBV5-6	TRBJ2-3	.	TGTGCCAGCAGCTCGGTGGAACTGGATACGTACTATTTT	CASSSVELDTYYF
.	TRBV5-4	TRBJ2-1	.	TGTGCCAGCAGAATGGCAGGGCTCTCCTACAATGAGCAGTTCTTC	CASRMAGLSYNEQFF
.	TRBV28	TRBJ1-5	.	TGTGCCAGCAGTTTATTGATTTTGGGCAGTACCAATAGCGATCAGCCACAGCATTTT	CASSLLILGSTNSDQPQHF
medium-sized	TRBV11-3	TRBJ2-3	TRBD1	TGTGCCAGCAGCTTAGAAGGCGCAGGGGGACGGGGAGATACGCAGTATTTT	CASSLEGAGGRGDTQYF
.	TRBV11-2	TRBJ2-5	.	TGTGACAGCAGCTTAGGAGAGTCGGTCCAAAAGACCCAGTACTTC	CDSSLGESVQKTQYF
.	TRBV19	TRBJ1-4	.	TGTGCCAGTAGTATTAGCGGGGACGCGTATGAAAAACTGTTTTTT	CASSISGDAYEKLFF
.	TRBV28	TRBJ2-7	.	TGTGCCAACATCGGCCCCAGCTACGAGCAGTACTTC	CANIGPSYEQYF
few	TRBV6-1	TRBJ1-2	.	TGTACCAGCAGAGATCGGGGGGGTAGGGGCTTCTATGGCTACACCTTC	CTSRDRGGRGFYGYTF